Listed here is a single TCR beta chain. The data originate from a study of OX40 agonist ivuxolimab in advanced cancers. The wider study: One hepatocellular carcinoma and a couple of cutaneous melanoma patients partially responded.

Per germline, CDR1 MNHNS and CDR2 SASEGT. The CDR3 contains 13 residues. Between the trimmed V and J ends, which lost 6 bases and 0 bases, there was a span of 7 bases. Assay: immunoSEQ multiplex PCR; the TCRdb copy retains only in-frame clones and omits some. This sample has about 95,000 clones; around 90% occur once, and the top ten carry 2% to 3%. This sample comprised CD4+ or CD8+ T cells sorted from blood, obtained in a trial of the OX40 agonist ivuxolimab. The sequence came from an adult with an advanced solid tumor such as melanoma, head and neck, liver or kidney cancer. The chain couples TRBV6-1 to TRBJ2-3; D not certain. The CDR3 region is CASSTGSTDTQYF. The CDR3 nucleotides are TGTGCCAGCAGCACGGGTAGCACAGATACGCAGTATTTT.